This section outlines one T cell receptor (beta chain) sequence together with its context. Sequencing used immunoSEQ multiplex PCR; TCRdb keeps in-frame clones, though not all of them. The sample records about 64,000 clones, 80% to 95% being singletons. The sample comes from a study of graft-versus-host responses after intestinal transplantation. Study at large: Recipients had transplants, and these were multivisceral, liver-intestinal, or isolated intestinal.

The germline V and J ends were trimmed by 2 bases and 4 bases, with 12 bases remaining between them. Germline V gene data show CDR1 as SGHKS and CDR2 as YYEKEE (reference sequence). This CDR3 region has 14 residues. The sequences come from bone marrow, collected around 730 days after intestinal transplantation. The clonotype comes from a human patient who received an intestinal transplant, so some T cells may come from the graft donor. The chain couples TRBV5-5 to TRBJ1-1; possibly TRBD1 for D (6 bases). CDR3: CASSFDQGRTEAFF. The CDR3 DNA is TGTGCCAGCAGCTTTGATCAGGGGCGCACTGAAGCTTTCTTT.